A single sample gave rise to the 29 T cell receptor beta chains below, sequenced in a study of shared clonotypes between healthy human individuals (dated by TCRdb to 2020 to 2022). Libraries were made using the immunoSEQ multiplex PCR assay. TCRdb re-hosts the immuneACCESS table, in-frame sequences only. Its copies lack some clones; in the studies checked, an unresolved V gene accounts for under half of them, and the cause for the rest is not known. The sample includes about 2.4 million clones, with roughly 93% observed a single time. The top ten constitute approximately 0.37% of the sample. What was sequenced was naive CD4+ T cells from PBMCs. Taken with the paper, the label for cell subset or site translates to: CD45RA+ positively selected. The receptors originated from a man between 18 and 35 years old in good health. Some clones in this sample may be carry-over from other donors' samples.

This chain joins TRBV5-1 and TRBJ2-1; D remains unclear. V was pared by 0 bases and J by 5 bases, with 9 bases between. The CDR3 contains 14 residues. Looked up from germline, CDR1 is SGHRS and CDR2 is YFSETQ. Written as DNA, the CDR3 is TGCGCCAGCAGCTTGGTGGGCCAAAACAATGAGCAGTTCTTC. Translated: CASSLVGQNNEQFF.

The J gene is TRBJ2-2, the V gene TRBV25-1, with a tentative D call TRBD2 (5 bases). CDR1 and CDR2 from the germline V gene are MGHDK and SYGVNS. CDR3 length: 13 amino acids. With 5 bases removed from V and 6 bases from J, the gap between germline ends came to 10 bases. In nucleotides, the CDR3 is TGTGCCAGCAGTCGGGATAGGGCCGGGGAGCTGTTTTTT. Amino acid sequence: CASSRDRAGELFF.

The J gene is TRBJ2-7, the V gene TRBV4-1; 7 bases align to TRBD1. With 2 bases clipped from V and 7 bases from J, the junction kept 8 bases outside the gene matches. The CDR3 length is 14 residues. Germline V gives CDR1 MGHRA, CDR2 YSYEKL. In nucleotides, the CDR3 is TGCGCCAGCAGCCAACCCCGACAGGGTAAGGAGCAGTACTTC. This encodes CASSQPRQGKEQYF.

V usage is TRBV7-3 and J usage is TRBJ2-7; 7 positions match TRBD1. After removal of 1 base from V and 5 bases from J, the junction contained 8 bases not matched to a gene. The CDR3 totals 15 residues. The germline CDR1 and CDR2 sequences are SGHTA and FQGTGA. The CDR3: CASSLNRDSRNEQYF. CDR3 sequence (DNA): TGTGCCAGCAGCTTAAATCGGGACAGCCGAAACGAGCAGTACTTC.

CDR3 protein: CASSELGGVDEKLFF. The CDR3 DNA reads TGTGCCAGCAGTGAATTGGGGGGGGTTGATGAAAAACTGTTTTTT. The chain combines TRBV6-1 with TRBJ1-4; D possibly corresponds to TRBD1 (5 bases). V was cut by 2 bases and J by 6 bases, with 13 bases left in between. The CDR3 is made up of 15 amino acids. Looked up from germline, CDR1 is MNHNS and CDR2 is SASEGT.

The chain links TRBV18 to TRBJ2-3; possible D gene TRBD2, 5 bases. Germline-derived CDR1 and CDR2 are KGHSH and LQKENI. The V end lost 6 bases, the J end lost 6 bases, and 22 bases lay between the germline ends. The CDR3 totals 16 residues. In DNA form, the CDR3 reads TGTGCCAGCTCCCGAGAGGGCCGCCGGTCGGCGGATACGCAGTATTTT. Translating gives CASSREGRRSADTQYF.

V is TRBV28 and J is TRBJ2-1, with TRBD1 matching 8 bases. V trimming: 6 bases; J trimming: 0 bases; junction bases outside the gene matches: 4. The V gene's germline CDR1 is MDHEN and CDR2 SYDVKM. CDR3 length equals 15 residues. The CDR3 region is CASSTTGGSYNEQFF. The CDR3 DNA follows: TGTGCCAGCAGCACCACAGGGGGCTCCTACAATGAGCAGTTCTTC. Together with reference TRBV28 and TRBJ2-1, the CDR3 gives the full variable domain: DVKVTQSSRYLVKRTGEKVFLECVQDMDHENMFWYRQDPGLGLRLIYFSYDVKMKEKGDIPEGYSVSREKKERFSLILESASTNQTSMYLCASSTTGGSYNEQFFGPGTRLTVL.

Concerning this clone: The same CDR3 can be traced to other DNA sequences in this sample. The CDR3 nucleotides read TGTGCCAGCAGCCAAGGCAACTATGGCTACACCTTC. Residues: CASSQGNYGYTF. This sequence joins TRBV4-2 and TRBJ1-2; D ambiguous. The CDR3 covers 12 residues. The germline CDR1 and CDR2 sequences are LGHNA and YNFKEQ. V was pared by 1 base and J by 2 bases, with 2 bases between.

V gene TRBV19 combines with J gene TRBJ1-2; TRBD1 agrees at 7 bases. Germline lookup yields CDR1 LNHDA and CDR2 SQIVND (reference sequence). V lost 2 bases, J lost 7 bases, and 4 bases stayed unmatched. The CDR3 is 13 amino acids. In nucleotides, the CDR3 is TGTGCCAGTAGTATAACAGGGGCGCGTGGCTACACCTTC. Amino acid sequence: CASSITGARGYTF. Filled out from reference TRBV19 and TRBJ1-2, the complete variable domain reads DGGITQSPKYLFRKEGQNVTLSCEQNLNHDAMYWYRQDPGQGLRLIYYSQIVNDFQKGDIAEGYSVSREKKESFPLTVTSAQKNPTAFYLCASSITGARGYTFGSGTRLTVV.

V usage is TRBV7-8 and J usage is TRBJ1-1; TRBD1 is a possible D gene (6 bases). Looked up from germline, CDR1 is SGHVS and CDR2 is FQNEAQ. There are 15 residues in the CDR3. The V gene lost 5 bases and the J gene lost 0 bases, with 13 bases spanning the gap. The CDR3 loop is CASSLTDRMNTEAFF. The DNA of the CDR3 is TGTGCCAGCAGCCTTACAGACAGGATGAACACTGAAGCTTTCTTT.

CDR3 DNA: TGTGCCAGCAGCGTAGGAGGAGGGGTGGATGAGCAGTACTTC. It codes for CASSVGGGVDEQYF. The rearrangement joins TRBV9 to TRBJ2-7; D is possibly TRBD2 (6 bases). From germline, CDR1 is SGDLS and CDR2 YYNGEE. V was clipped by 0 bases and J by 7 bases, with 14 bases between them. The CDR3 has 14 amino acids. The full variable domain, in which reference TRBV9 and TRBJ2-7 provide the parts outside the CDR3, is DSGVTQTPKHLITATGQRVTLRCSPRSGDLSVYWYQQSLDQGLQFLIQYYNGEERAKGNILERFSAQQFPDLHSELNLSSLELGDSALYFCASSVGGGVDEQYFGPGTRLTVT.

This clone is a singleton in its sample. The V gene is TRBV5-4, the J gene TRBJ2-5; 8 bases agree with TRBD2. This CDR3 is 14 amino acids long. CDR1 and CDR2 from the germline V gene are SGHNT and YYREEE (reference sequence). Trimming removed 0 bases from V and 6 bases from J; junction bases left unmatched: 4. The CDR3 loop is CASSLAGGGKTQYF. CDR3 DNA: TGTGCCAGCAGCTTGGCTGGCGGGGGGAAGACCCAGTACTTC.

The chain uses TRBV7-2 and TRBJ2-3; the D gene could be TRBD1 or TRBD2 (6 bases each). The CDR3 length is 13 residues. The germline V gene has CDR1 SGHTA and CDR2 FQGNSA. V gave up 5 bases and J gave up 4 bases, with 10 bases separating them. The CDR3 here is CASSTEGADTQYF. CDR3 in DNA: TGTGCCAGCAGCACGGAGGGGGCAGATACGCAGTATTTT. Combining the CDR3 with reference TRBV7-2 and TRBJ2-3 gives the whole variable domain GAGVSQSPSNKVTEKGKDVELRCDPISGHTALYWYRQSLGQGLEFLIYFQGNSAPDKSGLPSDRFSAERTGGSVSTLTIQRTQQEDSAVYLCASSTEGADTQYFGPGTRLTVL.

V and J are TRBV23-1 and TRBJ2-7; tentatively, D is TRBD1 (5 bases). TRBV23-1 is noted as an ORF with a role that remains uncertain. Trimming removed 9 bases from V and 2 bases from J, with 11 bases in between. The CDR3 contains 12 residues. CDR3 protein: CARPEQAYEQYF. The CDR3 bases are TGCGCCAGGCCGGAACAGGCCTACGAGCAGTACTTC.

CDR3 nucleotide sequence: TGTGCCAGTAGTATAGTTTGGGGGGCTGGCTACAATGAGCAGTTCTTC. It codes for CASSIVWGAGYNEQFF. V usage is TRBV19 and J usage is TRBJ2-1; D is possibly TRBD1 or TRBD2 (6 bases each). This CDR3 contains 16 residues. V was shortened by 1 base and J by 3 bases, with 13 bases between the two germline ends. CDR1 is LNHDA and CDR2 is SQIVND in the germline V gene (reference sequence).

The V call is TRBV9, the J call TRBJ2-1; D unresolved. The CDR3 has 16 amino acids. Germline CDR1 and CDR2: SGDLS and YYNGEE. The V end was cut by 4 bases, the J end by 0 bases, with 14 bases between. The CDR3 DNA follows: TGTGCCAGCAGCTTCCAGACGCCTAGCTCCTACAATGAGCAGTTCTTC. Translating gives CASSFQTPSSYNEQFF. The full variable domain, rest sourced from reference TRBV9 and TRBJ2-1, is DSGVTQTPKHLITATGQRVTLRCSPRSGDLSVYWYQQSLDQGLQFLIQYYNGEERAKGNILERFSAQQFPDLHSELNLSSLELGDSALYFCASSFQTPSSYNEQFFGPGTRLTVL.

The chain is built from TRBV2 and TRBJ1-2, with TRBD1 matching 9 bases. CDR1 and CDR2 from the germline V gene are SNHLY and FYNNEI. CDR3 size: 14 residues. The V segment lost 7 bases and the J segment 8 bases; nucleotides outside the gene matches: 11. The DNA for the CDR3 is TGTGCCAGCACCCTCGGACAGGGGTTAAGAGGCTACACCTTC. Translation gives CASTLGQGLRGYTF.

The chain joins TRBV5-1 to TRBJ2-7, with D perhaps given as TRBD1 or TRBD2 (6 bases each). The V gene's germline CDR1 is SGHRS and CDR2 YFSETQ. The CDR3 is 14 residues long. Trimming stripped 4 bases from V and 4 bases from J, with 15 bases between. The CDR3: CASSINTGAYEQYF. For the CDR3, the DNA is TGCGCCAGCAGCATAAATACGGGGGCGTACGAGCAGTACTTC.

This rearrangement joins TRBV18 to TRBJ2-3; D is uncertain. Germline V gives CDR1 KGHSH, CDR2 LQKENI. Trimming left V 6 bases short and J 6 bases short, with 19 bases between. CDR3 length: 15 residues. DNA for the CDR3: TGTGCCAGCTCCCCTTTAACGGAGTTTGGTGATACGCAGTATTTT. Amino acid sequence: CASSPLTEFGDTQYF.

The chain has TRBV7-6 and TRBJ1-1, with D tentatively TRBD1 (6 bases). Germline assignment: CDR1 SGHVS and CDR2 FNYEAQ. The CDR3 has 15 amino acids. The V end was cut by 5 bases, the J end by 5 bases, with 18 bases between. CDR3 sequence: CASSPSTGAGTEAFF. DNA of the CDR3: TGTGCCAGCAGCCCCTCGACGGGGGCAGGAACTGAAGCTTTCTTT.

This chain connects TRBV15 to TRBJ2-1; 9 nucleotides match TRBD2. Germline V CDR1 and CDR2: LNHNV, YYDKDF (reference sequence). The trim removed 5 bases at V and 2 bases at J, leaving 4 bases unmatched. This CDR3 is built from 15 residues. The CDR3 DNA sequence: TGTGCCACCAGCCCGACTAGCGGAACCTACAATGAGCAGTTCTTC. Protein sequence: CATSPTSGTYNEQFF.

The chain has TRBV5-1 and TRBJ2-7; D is perhaps TRBD1 (6 bases). Germline loops: CDR1 SGHRS, CDR2 YFSETQ. This CDR3 comprises 13 residues. V lost 4 bases, J lost 7 bases, and 15 bases lay in between. The CDR3 reads CASSEGQPSEQYF. For the CDR3, the DNA is TGCGCCAGCAGCGAGGGACAACCTTCGGAGCAGTACTTC.

CDR3 region: CASSQVLGIRAVGTEAFF. CDR3 nucleotide sequence: TGCGCCAGCAGCCAAGTCCTGGGGATCAGGGCGGTGGGCACTGAAGCTTTCTTT. The chain is built from TRBV4-3 and TRBJ1-1; D is possibly TRBD1 (5 bases). The CDR3 runs 18 residues. The V end lost 1 base, the J end lost 4 bases, and 22 bases lay between the germline ends. The germline V gene encodes CDR1 LGHNA and CDR2 YSLEER.

J is TRBJ1-1 and V is TRBV2; the D gene is possibly TRBD1 (5 bases). The germline gives CDR1 SNHLY, CDR2 FYNNEI. The ends were cut back, 3 bases at V and 5 bases at J, with 13 bases in the middle. The CDR3 length is 14 residues. The CDR3 DNA reads TGTGCCAGCAGTGAGGGGACCCGCAAGACTGAAGCTTTCTTT. Amino acids: CASSEGTRKTEAFF.

In regard to this clone: At the DNA level, this CDR3 is encoded by other sequences in the same sample as well. This chain joins TRBV27 and TRBJ2-7; 8 bases fit TRBD1. Germline lookup yields CDR1 MNHEY and CDR2 SMNVEV (reference sequence). V was pared by 6 bases and J by 2 bases, with 3 bases of the junction left unmatched. This CDR3 is 13 amino acids long. CDR3: CASRRTGPYEQYF. The DNA for the CDR3 is TGTGCCAGCAGGAGGACAGGGCCCTACGAGCAGTACTTC.

V is TRBV19 and J is TRBJ1-1, with a weak D call TRBD1 (5 bases). Trimming took 7 bases from V and 4 from J, leaving 22 bases between them. This CDR3 is 16 amino acids long. Germline V gene data show CDR1 as LNHDA and CDR2 as SQIVND (reference sequence). The CDR3 DNA sequence: TGTGCCAGTAATGGGGGGGGATGGAGGCCCCGCACTGAAGCTTTCTTT. This codes for CASNGGGWRPRTEAFF.

The chain is built from TRBV6-1 and TRBJ2-2; possible D gene TRBD1, 6 bases. This CDR3 spans 15 amino acids. Germline CDR1 reads MNHNS; CDR2 reads SASEGT. V lost 3 bases to trimming and J lost 6 bases, with 14 bases between them. The CDR3 protein is CASSDRTVNPGELFF. The CDR3 nucleotides read TGTGCCAGCAGTGACCGGACAGTTAACCCCGGGGAGCTGTTTTTT.

This sequence joins TRBV7-2 and TRBJ2-7; the D gene could be TRBD1 or TRBD2 (5 bases each). CDR3 length: 11 residues. Germline lookup yields CDR1 SGHTA and CDR2 FQGNSA. V dropped 0 bases and J dropped 8 bases, with 5 bases sitting between them. The CDR3 is CASSLAGQQYF. Written as DNA, the CDR3 is TGTGCCAGCAGCTTAGCGGGACAGCAGTACTTC.

The rearrangement uses TRBV6-6 and TRBJ1-1; D is unclear. The CDR3 covers 14 residues. V lost 6 bases and J 2 bases, leaving 13 bases between the germline ends. Germline-derived CDR1 and CDR2 are MNHNY and SVGAGI (reference sequence). CDR3 loop: CASSPTEANTEAFF. CDR3 in DNA: TGTGCCAGCAGCCCGACGGAAGCCAACACTGAAGCTTTCTTT.